In this sample, the clone carrying this T cell receptor (beta chain) turned up once. CDR3 length: 14 amino acids. The germline V gene has CDR1 KGHSH and CDR2 LQKENI. V was clipped by 5 bases and J by 2 bases; unmatched bases: 5. The data originate from a study of blood T cell repertoires in COVID-19. The repertoire was sequenced with immunoSEQ multiplex PCR; TCRdb's copy has only in-frame clones and lacks some. There are 100,000 to 150,000 clones in the sample; around 89% occur only once, and around 19% lies in the top ten. The chain joins TRBV18 to TRBJ1-2, with 7 bases that match TRBD1. This receptor was identified in a man aged 45-60 years with active or convalescent COVID-19. Sequencing was done on a sample of peripheral blood. The CDR3 region has the DNA TGTGCCAGCTCAGGCCGGGACAGCAACTATGGCTACACCTTC. Protein sequence: CASSGRDSNYGYTF.